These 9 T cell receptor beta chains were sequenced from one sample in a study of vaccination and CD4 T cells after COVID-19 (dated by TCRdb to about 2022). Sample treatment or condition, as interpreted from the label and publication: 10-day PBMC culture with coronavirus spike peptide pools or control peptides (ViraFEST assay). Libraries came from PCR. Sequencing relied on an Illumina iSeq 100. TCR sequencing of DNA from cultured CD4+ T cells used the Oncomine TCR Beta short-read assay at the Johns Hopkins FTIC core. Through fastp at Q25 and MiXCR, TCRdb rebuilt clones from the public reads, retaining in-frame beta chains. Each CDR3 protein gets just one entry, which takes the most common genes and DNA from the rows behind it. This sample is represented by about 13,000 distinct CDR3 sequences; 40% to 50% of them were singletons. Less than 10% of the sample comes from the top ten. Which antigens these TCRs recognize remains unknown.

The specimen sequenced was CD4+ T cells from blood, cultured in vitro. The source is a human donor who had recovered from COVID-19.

CDR3 DNA: TGTGCCAGCAGCCACTACGAGCAGTACTTC. This gives the protein CASSHYEQYF. The V call is TRBV11-2, the J call TRBJ2-7; D is unresolved. Germline V gene data show CDR1 as SGHAT and CDR2 as FQNNGV. Trimming shortened V by 5 bases and J by 3 bases, and 2 bases separated the two germline ends. The CDR3 runs 10 residues.

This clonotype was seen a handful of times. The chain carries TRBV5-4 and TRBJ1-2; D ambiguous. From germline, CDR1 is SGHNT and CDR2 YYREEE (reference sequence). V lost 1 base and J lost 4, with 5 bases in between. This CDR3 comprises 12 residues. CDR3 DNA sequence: TGTGCCAGCAGCTTGAACCTCTATGGCTACACCTTC. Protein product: CASSLNLYGYTF.

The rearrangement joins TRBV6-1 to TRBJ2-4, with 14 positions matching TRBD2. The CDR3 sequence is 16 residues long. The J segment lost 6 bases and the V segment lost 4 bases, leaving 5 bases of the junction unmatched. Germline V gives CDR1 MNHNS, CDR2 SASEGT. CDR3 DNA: TGTGCCAGCAGTGGACTAGCGGGAGGGCCGAGAAACATTCAGTACTTC. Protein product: CASSGLAGGPRNIQYF.

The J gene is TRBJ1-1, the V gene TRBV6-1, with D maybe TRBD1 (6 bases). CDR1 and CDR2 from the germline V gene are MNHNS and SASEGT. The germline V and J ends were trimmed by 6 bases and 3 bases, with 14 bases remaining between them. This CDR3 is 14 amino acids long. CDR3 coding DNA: TGTGCCAGCAGCGGGGGGTCAGGGGACACTGAAGCTTTCTTT. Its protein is CASSGGSGDTEAFF.

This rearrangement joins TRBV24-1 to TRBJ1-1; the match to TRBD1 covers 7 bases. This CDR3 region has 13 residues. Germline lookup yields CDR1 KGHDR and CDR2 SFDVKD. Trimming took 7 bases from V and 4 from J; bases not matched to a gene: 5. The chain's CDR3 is CATSGAGGTEAFF. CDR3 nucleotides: TGTGCCACCAGCGGGGCAGGGGGCACTGAAGCTTTCTTT.

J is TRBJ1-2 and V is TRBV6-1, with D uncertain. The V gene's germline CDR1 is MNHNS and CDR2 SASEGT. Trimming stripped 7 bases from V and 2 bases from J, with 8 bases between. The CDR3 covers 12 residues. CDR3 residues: CASIAPNYGYTF. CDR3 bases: TGTGCCAGCATAGCGCCCAACTATGGCTACACCTTC.

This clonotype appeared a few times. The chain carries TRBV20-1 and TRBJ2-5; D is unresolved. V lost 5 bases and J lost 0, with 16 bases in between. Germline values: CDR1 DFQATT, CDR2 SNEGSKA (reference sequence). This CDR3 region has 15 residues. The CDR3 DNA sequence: TGCAGTGCTCATCCCCCCCTGGAGTACCAAGAGACCCAGTACTTC. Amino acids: CSAHPPLEYQETQYF.

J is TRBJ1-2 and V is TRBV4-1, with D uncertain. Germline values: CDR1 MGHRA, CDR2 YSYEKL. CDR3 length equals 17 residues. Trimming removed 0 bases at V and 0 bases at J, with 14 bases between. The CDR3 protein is CASSQDRRLTANYGYTF. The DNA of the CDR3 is TGCGCCAGCAGCCAAGATCGGCGACTCACAGCTAACTATGGCTACACCTTC.

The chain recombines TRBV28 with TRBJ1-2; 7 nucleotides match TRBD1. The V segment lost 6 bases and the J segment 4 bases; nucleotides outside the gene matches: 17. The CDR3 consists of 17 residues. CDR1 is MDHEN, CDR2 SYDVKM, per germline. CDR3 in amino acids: CASRNRAGGGGGYGYTF. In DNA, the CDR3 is TGTGCCAGCAGAAATAGGGCGGGTGGAGGGGGCGGCTATGGCTACACCTTC.